This record concerns one T cell receptor (beta chain) sequence. CDR1 MNHEY and CDR2 SMNVEV come from the germline V gene (reference sequence). Unmatched junction bases numbered 7, after V lost 7 bases and J lost 6 bases. The CDR3 length is 15 residues. Repertoires were generated with immunoSEQ multiplex PCR, while TCRdb's copy carries only in-frame clones and drops some. The sample includes approximately 77,000 clones, approximately 94% of them seen just once. This sample was included in a study of technical replicates of blood from several donors. The receptor comes from a human donor in good health. The J gene is TRBJ2-1, the V gene TRBV27, with 12 bases lining up with TRBD2. Sequenced material: T cells isolated from PBMCs. The CDR3, as DNA: TGTGCCAGCACCCCGGGACTAGCGGGCGGCAATGAGCAGTTCTTC. Protein: CASTPGLAGGNEQFF.